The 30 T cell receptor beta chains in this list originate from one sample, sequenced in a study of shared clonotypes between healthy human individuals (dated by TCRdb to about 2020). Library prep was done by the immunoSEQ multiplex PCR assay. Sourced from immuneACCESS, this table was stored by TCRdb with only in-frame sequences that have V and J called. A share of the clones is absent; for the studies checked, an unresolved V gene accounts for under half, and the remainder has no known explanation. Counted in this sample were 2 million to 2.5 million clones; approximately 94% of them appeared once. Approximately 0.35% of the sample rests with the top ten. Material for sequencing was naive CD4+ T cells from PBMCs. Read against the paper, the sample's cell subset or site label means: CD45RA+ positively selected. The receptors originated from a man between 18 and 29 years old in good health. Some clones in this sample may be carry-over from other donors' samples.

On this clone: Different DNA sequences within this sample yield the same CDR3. The CDR3 coding sequence is TGTGCCAGCAGCGTTGGGACAGGGGGCGCGGATACGCAGTATTTT. Translation: CASSVGTGGADTQYF. The gene calls are TRBV9 and TRBJ2-3, with 12 bases matching TRBD1. J lost 6 bases, V lost 2 bases, and 4 bases had no gene match. CDR1 and CDR2 from the germline V gene are SGDLS and YYNGEE. This CDR3 has 15 amino acids.

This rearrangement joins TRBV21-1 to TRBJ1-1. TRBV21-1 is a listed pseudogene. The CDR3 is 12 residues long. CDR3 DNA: TGTGCCAGCAGCTCCGGGGGCGCTGAAGCTTTCTTT. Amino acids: CASSSGGAEAFF.

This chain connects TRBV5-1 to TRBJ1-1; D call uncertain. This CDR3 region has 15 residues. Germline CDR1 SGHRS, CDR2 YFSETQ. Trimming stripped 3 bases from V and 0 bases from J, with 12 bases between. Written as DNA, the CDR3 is TGCGCCAGCAGCTACACGGCTGGGGTGAACACTGAAGCTTTCTTT. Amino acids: CASSYTAGVNTEAFF. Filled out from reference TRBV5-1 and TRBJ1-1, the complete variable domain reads KAGVTQTPRYLIKTRGQQVTLSCSPISGHRSVSWYQQTPGQGLQFLFEYFSETQRNKGNFPGRFSGRQFSNSRSEMNVSTLELGDSALYLCASSYTAGVNTEAFFGQGTRLTVV.

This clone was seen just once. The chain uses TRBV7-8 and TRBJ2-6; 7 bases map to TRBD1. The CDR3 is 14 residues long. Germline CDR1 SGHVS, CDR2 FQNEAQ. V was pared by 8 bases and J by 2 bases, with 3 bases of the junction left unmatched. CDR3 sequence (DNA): TGTGCCAGCTCTACAGGGGCTGGGGCCAACGTCCTGACTTTC. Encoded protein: CASSTGAGANVLTF.

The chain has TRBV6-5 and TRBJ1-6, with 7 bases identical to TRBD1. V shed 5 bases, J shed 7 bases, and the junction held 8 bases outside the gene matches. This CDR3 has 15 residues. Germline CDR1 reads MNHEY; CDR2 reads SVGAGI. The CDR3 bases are TGTGCCAGCAGTAGATCCGGGACAGAAAATTCACCCCTCCACTTT. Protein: CASSRSGTENSPLHF.

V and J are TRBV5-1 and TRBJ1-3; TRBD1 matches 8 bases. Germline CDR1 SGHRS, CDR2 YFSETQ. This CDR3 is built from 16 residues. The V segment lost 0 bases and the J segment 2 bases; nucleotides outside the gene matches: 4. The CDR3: CASSLEPRGPGNTIYF. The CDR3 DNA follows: TGCGCCAGCAGCTTGGAGCCCAGGGGGCCTGGAAACACCATATATTTT.

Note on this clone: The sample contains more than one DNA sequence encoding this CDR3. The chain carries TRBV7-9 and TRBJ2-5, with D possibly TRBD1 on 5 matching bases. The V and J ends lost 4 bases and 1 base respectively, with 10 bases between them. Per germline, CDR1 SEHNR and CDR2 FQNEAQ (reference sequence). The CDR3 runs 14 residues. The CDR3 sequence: CASSSMTAQETQYF. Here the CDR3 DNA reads TGTGCCAGCAGCTCCATGACAGCCCAAGAGACCCAGTACTTC. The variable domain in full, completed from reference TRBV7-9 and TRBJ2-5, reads DTGVSQNPRHKITKRGQNVTFRCDPISEHNRLYWYRQTLGQGPEFLTYFQNEAQLEKSRLLSDRFSAERPKGSFSTLEIQRTEQGDSAMYLCASSSMTAQETQYFGPGTRLLVL.

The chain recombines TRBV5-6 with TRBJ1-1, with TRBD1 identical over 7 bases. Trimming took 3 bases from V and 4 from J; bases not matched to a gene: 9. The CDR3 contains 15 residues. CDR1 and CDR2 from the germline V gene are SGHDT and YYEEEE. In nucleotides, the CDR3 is TGTGCCAGCAGCTGGGGAAGGGGGCTTAGCACTGAAGCTTTCTTT. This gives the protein CASSWGRGLSTEAFF.

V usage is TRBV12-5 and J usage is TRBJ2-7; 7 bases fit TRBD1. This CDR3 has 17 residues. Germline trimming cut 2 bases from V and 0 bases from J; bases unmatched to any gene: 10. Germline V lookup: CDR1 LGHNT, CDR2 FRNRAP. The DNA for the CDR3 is TGTGCTAGTGGTTTGTCCGATGACAGGGCCTCCTCCTACGAGCAGTACTTC. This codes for CASGLSDDRASSYEQYF.

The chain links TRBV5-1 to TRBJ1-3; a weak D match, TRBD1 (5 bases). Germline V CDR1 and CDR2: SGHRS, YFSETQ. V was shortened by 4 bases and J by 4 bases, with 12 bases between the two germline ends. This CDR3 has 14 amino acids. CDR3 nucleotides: TGCGCCAGCAGCCCCGGGACGGTAGGAAACACCATATATTTT. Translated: CASSPGTVGNTIYF. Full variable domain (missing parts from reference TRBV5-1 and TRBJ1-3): KAGVTQTPRYLIKTRGQQVTLSCSPISGHRSVSWYQQTPGQGLQFLFEYFSETQRNKGNFPGRFSGRQFSNSRSEMNVSTLELGDSALYLCASSPGTVGNTIYFGEGSWLTVV.

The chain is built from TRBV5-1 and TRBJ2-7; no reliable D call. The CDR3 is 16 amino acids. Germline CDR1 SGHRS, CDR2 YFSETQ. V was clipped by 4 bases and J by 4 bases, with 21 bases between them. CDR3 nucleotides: TGCGCCAGCAGCCACTTCGGTAGCAGGAGCCTTTACGAGCAGTACTTC. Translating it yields CASSHFGSRSLYEQYF.

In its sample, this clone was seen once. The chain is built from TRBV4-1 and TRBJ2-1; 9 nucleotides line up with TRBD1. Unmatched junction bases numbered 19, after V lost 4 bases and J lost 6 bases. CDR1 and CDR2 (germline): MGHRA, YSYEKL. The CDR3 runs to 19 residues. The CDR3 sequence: CASSRSGTGTLYTGNEQFF. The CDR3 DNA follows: TGCGCCAGCAGCCGATCCGGGACAGGGACCCTCTACACGGGCAATGAGCAGTTCTTC.

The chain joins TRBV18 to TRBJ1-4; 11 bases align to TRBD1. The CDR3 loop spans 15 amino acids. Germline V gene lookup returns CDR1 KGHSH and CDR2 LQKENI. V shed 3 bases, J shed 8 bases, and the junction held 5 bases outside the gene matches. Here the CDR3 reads CASSPLGTGGEKLFF. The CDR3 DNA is TGTGCCAGCTCACCCCTTGGGACAGGGGGGGAAAAACTGTTTTTT.

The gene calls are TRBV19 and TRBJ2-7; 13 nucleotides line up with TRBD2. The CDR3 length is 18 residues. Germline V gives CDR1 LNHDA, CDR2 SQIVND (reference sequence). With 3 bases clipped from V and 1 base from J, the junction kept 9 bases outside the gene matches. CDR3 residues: CASSIAPPLAGGSYEQYF. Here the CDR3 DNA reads TGTGCCAGTAGTATCGCTCCCCCACTAGCGGGAGGGTCCTACGAGCAGTACTTC.

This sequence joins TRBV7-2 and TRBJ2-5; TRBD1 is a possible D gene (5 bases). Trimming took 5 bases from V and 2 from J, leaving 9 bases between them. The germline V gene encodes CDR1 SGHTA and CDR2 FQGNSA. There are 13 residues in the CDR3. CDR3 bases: TGTGCCAGCAGCCCATACAGGCAAGAGACCCAGTACTTC. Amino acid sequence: CASSPYRQETQYF.

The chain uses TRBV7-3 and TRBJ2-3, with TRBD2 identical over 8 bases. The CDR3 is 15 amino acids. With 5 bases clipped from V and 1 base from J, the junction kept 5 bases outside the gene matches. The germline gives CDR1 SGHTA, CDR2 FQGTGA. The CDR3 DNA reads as TGTGCCAGCAGCGCCGGACTAGCAGGCACAGATACGCAGTATTTT. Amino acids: CASSAGLAGTDTQYF.

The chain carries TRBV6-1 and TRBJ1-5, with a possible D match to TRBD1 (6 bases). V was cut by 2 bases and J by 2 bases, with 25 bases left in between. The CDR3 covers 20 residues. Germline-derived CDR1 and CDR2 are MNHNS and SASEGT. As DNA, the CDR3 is TGTGCCAGCAGTGAACCCCTACAACGATTGGGGGCCCGGCGCAATCAGCCCCAGCATTTT. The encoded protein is CASSEPLQRLGARRNQPQHF.

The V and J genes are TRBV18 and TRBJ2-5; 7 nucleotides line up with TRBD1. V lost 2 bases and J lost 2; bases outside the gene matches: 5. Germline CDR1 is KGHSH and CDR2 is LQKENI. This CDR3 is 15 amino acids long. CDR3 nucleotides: TGTGCCAGCTCACCAAGTCAGGGGGATCAAGAGACCCAGTACTTC. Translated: CASSPSQGDQETQYF.

CDR3 in amino acids: CASSYVPGVNQPQHF. CDR3 nucleotides: TGCGCCAGCAGCTACGTTCCGGGGGTCAATCAGCCCCAGCATTTT. The J gene is TRBJ1-5, the V gene TRBV5-1; possibly TRBD1 for D (5 bases). Germline assignment: CDR1 SGHRS and CDR2 YFSETQ. With 3 bases removed from V and 3 bases from J, the gap between germline ends came to 13 bases. CDR3 length: 15 amino acids. Drawing the rest from reference TRBV5-1 and TRBJ1-5, the complete variable domain is KAGVTQTPRYLIKTRGQQVTLSCSPISGHRSVSWYQQTPGQGLQFLFEYFSETQRNKGNFPGRFSGRQFSNSRSEMNVSTLELGDSALYLCASSYVPGVNQPQHFGDGTRLSIL.

The CDR3 DNA reads TGTGCCAGCAGATATAGACAGTCCTCCAACACCGGGGAGCTGTTTTTT. It specifies CASRYRQSSNTGELFF. The chain joins TRBV7-9 to TRBJ2-2; tentatively, D is TRBD1 (5 bases). CDR1 and CDR2 from the germline V gene are SEHNR and FQNEAQ (reference sequence). The CDR3 totals 16 residues. V was clipped by 6 bases and J by 2 bases, with 16 bases between them. Full variable domain (remainder filled in from reference TRBV7-9 and TRBJ2-2): DTGVSQNPRHKITKRGQNVTFRCDPISEHNRLYWYRQTLGQGPEFLTYFQNEAQLEKSRLLSDRFSAERPKGSFSTLEIQRTEQGDSAMYLCASRYRQSSNTGELFFGEGSRLTVL.

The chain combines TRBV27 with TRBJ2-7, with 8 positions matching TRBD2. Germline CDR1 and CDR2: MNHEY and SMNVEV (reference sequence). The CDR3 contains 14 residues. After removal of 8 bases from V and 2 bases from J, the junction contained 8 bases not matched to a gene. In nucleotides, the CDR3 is TGTGCCAGCTCCCCACTAGCGGTGACCTACGAGCAGTACTTC. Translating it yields CASSPLAVTYEQYF.

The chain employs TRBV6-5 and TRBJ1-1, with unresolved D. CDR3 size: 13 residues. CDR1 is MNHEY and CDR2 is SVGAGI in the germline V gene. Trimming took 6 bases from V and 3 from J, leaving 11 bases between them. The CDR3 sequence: CASRSEEYTEAFF. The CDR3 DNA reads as TGTGCCAGCAGGTCCGAGGAGTACACTGAAGCTTTCTTT.

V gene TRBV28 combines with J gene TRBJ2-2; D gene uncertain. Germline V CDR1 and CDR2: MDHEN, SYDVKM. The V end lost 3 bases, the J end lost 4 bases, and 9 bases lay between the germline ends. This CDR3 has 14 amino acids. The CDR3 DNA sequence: TGTGCCAGCAGTTTCTCGCAAGGCACCGGGGAGCTGTTTTTT. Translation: CASSFSQGTGELFF.

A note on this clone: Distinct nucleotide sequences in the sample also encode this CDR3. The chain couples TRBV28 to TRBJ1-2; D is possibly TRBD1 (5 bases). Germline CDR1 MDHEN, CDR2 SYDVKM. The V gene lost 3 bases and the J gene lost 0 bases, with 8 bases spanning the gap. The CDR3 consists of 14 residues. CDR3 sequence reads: CASSLGRANYGYTF. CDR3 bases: TGTGCCAGCAGTTTGGGACGGGCTAACTATGGCTACACCTTC.

The CDR3, as DNA: TGTGCCAGCAGCCCGCTGGGAGAGAGCTCCTACAATGAGCAGTTCTTC. Its translation: CASSPLGESSYNEQFF. The V and J genes are TRBV5-4 and TRBJ2-1; D is possibly TRBD2 (5 bases). CDR3 size: 16 residues. Germline V lookup: CDR1 SGHNT, CDR2 YYREEE (reference sequence). Trimming pared 4 bases from V and 0 bases from J, leaving 14 bases between.

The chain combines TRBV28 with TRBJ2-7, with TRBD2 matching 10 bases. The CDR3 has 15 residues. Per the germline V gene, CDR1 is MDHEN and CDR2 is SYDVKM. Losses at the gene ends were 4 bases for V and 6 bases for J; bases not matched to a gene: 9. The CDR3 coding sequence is TGTGCCAGCAGTTCCCCTACTAGCGGGAAGCCCGAGCAGTACTTC. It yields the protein CASSSPTSGKPEQYF. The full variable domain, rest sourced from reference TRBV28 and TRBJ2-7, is DVKVTQSSRYLVKRTGEKVFLECVQDMDHENMFWYRQDPGLGLRLIYFSYDVKMKEKGDIPEGYSVSREKKERFSLILESASTNQTSMYLCASSSPTSGKPEQYFGPGTRLTVT.

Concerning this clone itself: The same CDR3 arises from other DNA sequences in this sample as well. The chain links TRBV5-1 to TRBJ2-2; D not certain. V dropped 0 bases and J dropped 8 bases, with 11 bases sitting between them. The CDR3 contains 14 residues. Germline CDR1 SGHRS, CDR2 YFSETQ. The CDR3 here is CASSLVAGAGELFF. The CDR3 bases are TGCGCCAGCAGCTTGGTTGCTGGAGCAGGGGAGCTGTTTTTT.

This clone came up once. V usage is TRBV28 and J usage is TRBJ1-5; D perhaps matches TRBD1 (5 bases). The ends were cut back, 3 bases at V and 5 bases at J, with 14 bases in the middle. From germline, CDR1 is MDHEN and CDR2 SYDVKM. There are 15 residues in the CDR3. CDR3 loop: CASSFLGGDYQPQHF. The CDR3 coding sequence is TGTGCCAGCAGTTTCCTGGGAGGGGACTATCAGCCCCAGCATTTT.

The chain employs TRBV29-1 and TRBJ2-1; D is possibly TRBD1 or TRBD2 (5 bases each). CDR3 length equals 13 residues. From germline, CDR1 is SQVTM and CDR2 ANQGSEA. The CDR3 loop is CTTRRPGRNEQFF. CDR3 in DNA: TGCACCACCAGGCGTCCGGGGCGGAATGAGCAGTTCTTC.

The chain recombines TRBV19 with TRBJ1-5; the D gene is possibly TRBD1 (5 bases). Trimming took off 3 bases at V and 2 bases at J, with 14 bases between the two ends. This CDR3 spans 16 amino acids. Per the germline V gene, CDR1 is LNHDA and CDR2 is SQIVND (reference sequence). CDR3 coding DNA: TGTGCCAGTAGTATCCTCGGAGGGGCCGGCAATCAGCCCCAGCATTTT. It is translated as CASSILGGAGNQPQHF. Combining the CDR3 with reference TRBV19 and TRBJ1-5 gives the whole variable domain DGGITQSPKYLFRKEGQNVTLSCEQNLNHDAMYWYRQDPGQGLRLIYYSQIVNDFQKGDIAEGYSVSREKKESFPLTVTSAQKNPTAFYLCASSILGGAGNQPQHFGDGTRLSIL.